Sequencing of this TCR beta chain was carried out in a study of T-cell memory formation after mild COVID-19. This clonotype was found a few times. One entry per CDR3 protein results from TCRdb running MiXCR on the 5' RACE reads. The repertoire holds under 400,000 distinct CDR3 sequences, with around 27% as singletons. In germline, CDR1 is MNHEY, CDR2 SMNVEV (reference sequence). CDR3 length equals 13 residues. The germline V and J ends were trimmed by 0 bases and 3 bases, with 6 bases remaining between them. The rearrangement uses TRBV27 and TRBJ2-7; D is uncertain. The sequence was collected from an adult woman who had mild COVID-19 (a few samples of this study predate the infection). Cell type and time point are not known. Material for sequencing was PBMCs or a T cell subset sorted from them (not recorded which). CDR3: CASSLSLDYEQYF. As DNA, the CDR3 is TGTGCCAGCAGTTTATCGTTGGACTACGAGCAGTACTTC.